One and the same sample provided the 10 T cell receptor beta chains below, sequenced in a study of blood T cell repertoires in COVID-19. TCRdb's copy holds only in-frame clones and misses some; the assay was immunoSEQ multiplex PCR. The data contain around 77,000 clones, approximately 90% of them singletons. The material sequenced was peripheral blood. The receptor set was obtained from a woman in her sixties with active COVID-19.

The chain carries TRBV6-5 and TRBJ2-7; the D gene is possibly TRBD1 (5 bases). This CDR3 contains 13 residues. CDR1 and CDR2 (germline): MNHEY, SVGAGI. V was cut by 7 bases and J by 3 bases, with 13 bases left in between. In DNA, the CDR3 is TGTGCCAGCAATAGGGGCGGCGACTACGAGCAGTACTTC. As protein: CASNRGGDYEQYF.

This chain uses TRBV7-9 with TRBJ2-7; 7 bases line up with TRBD1. V gave up 4 bases and J gave up 3 bases; unmatched junction bases: 3. Germline values: CDR1 SEHNR, CDR2 FQNEAQ (reference sequence). The CDR3 spans 13 residues. The CDR3 DNA reads as TGTGCCAGCAGCTCGGGACAGTTCTACGAGCAGTACTTC. Protein product: CASSSGQFYEQYF.

J is TRBJ1-5 and V is TRBV3-1 (or the pseudogene TRBV3-2), with 7 bases matching TRBD1. Losses at the gene ends were 2 bases for V and 2 bases for J; bases not matched to a gene: 0. Germline V gives CDR1 LGHDT, CDR2 YNNKEL (reference sequence). CDR3 length: 14 residues. DNA of the CDR3: TGTGCCAGCAGCCAACAGGGGGGCAATCAGCCCCAGCATTTT. Translating gives CASSQQGGNQPQHF.

This clone was picked up one time. The chain uses TRBV19 and TRBJ1-6; 9 nucleotides agree with TRBD1. Germline-derived CDR1 and CDR2 are LNHDA and SQIVND (reference sequence). The CDR3 totals 16 residues. Trimming removed 6 bases from V and 10 bases from J; junction bases left unmatched: 13. The CDR3 bases are TGTGCCAGTAGCCATACGGGACAGGGAAGGTTCTCACCCCTCCACTTT. Its translation: CASSHTGQGRFSPLHF.

V usage is TRBV11-2 and J usage is TRBJ2-1, with TRBD2 matching 16 bases. CDR1 is SGHAT and CDR2 is FQNNGV in the germline V gene. V lost 4 bases, J lost 7 bases, and 7 bases stayed unmatched. CDR3 size: 17 residues. Here the CDR3 reads CASSSYGGLAGGNEQFF. CDR3 DNA sequence: TGTGCCAGCAGCTCTTACGGGGGACTAGCGGGAGGGAATGAGCAGTTCTTC. Based on the CDR3 plus reference TRBV11-2 and TRBJ2-1, the full variable domain is EAGVAQSPRYKIIEKRQSVAFWCNPISGHATLYWYQQILGQGPKLLIQFQNNGVVDDSQLPKDRFSAERLKGVDSTLKIQPAKLEDSAVYLCASSSYGGLAGGNEQFFGPGTRLTVL.

The V call is TRBV19, the J call TRBJ2-2; TRBD2 agrees at 7 bases. V lost 8 bases to trimming and J lost 7 bases; unmatched junction nucleotides: 19. This CDR3 contains 17 residues. Germline V gene data show CDR1 as LNHDA and CDR2 as SQIVND (reference sequence). In DNA form, the CDR3 reads TGTGCCAGTTCGAACCGGGCCCTTTGGGGGGGTTACGGGGAGCTGTTTTTT. Its protein is CASSNRALWGGYGELFF.

The rearrangement links TRBV5-1 to TRBJ2-3, with 9 bases identical to TRBD2. The germline CDR1 and CDR2 sequences are SGHRS and YFSETQ. V lost 0 bases, J lost 5 bases, and 13 bases stayed unmatched. The CDR3 length is 18 residues. The CDR3 sequence is CASSLEWASGKLRDTQYF. CDR3 DNA sequence: TGCGCCAGCAGCTTGGAGTGGGCTAGCGGGAAGCTGAGAGATACGCAGTATTTT.

This chain uses TRBV6-5 with TRBJ2-1, with 10 bases that match TRBD2. This CDR3 contains 15 residues. Germline-derived CDR1 and CDR2 are MNHEY and SVGAGI. V was pared by 2 bases and J by 7 bases, with 5 bases of the junction left unmatched. The CDR3 sequence: CASSYVLAGSNEQFF. The DNA for the CDR3 is TGTGCCAGCAGTTACGTACTAGCGGGATCAAATGAGCAGTTCTTC.

The chain joins TRBV19 to TRBJ1-5, with 8 bases aligning to TRBD1. This CDR3 region has 17 residues. Germline values: CDR1 LNHDA, CDR2 SQIVND (reference sequence). V was pared by 5 bases and J by 6 bases, with 15 bases of the junction left unmatched. Here the CDR3 DNA reads TGTGCCAGTAGTGATATCCGGACAGGGAGAAAGATTCAGCCCCAGCATTTT. Its translation: CASSDIRTGRKIQPQHF.

The rearrangement uses TRBV29-1 and TRBJ1-1; a weak D match, TRBD1 (5 bases). The V end was cut by 6 bases, the J end by 4 bases, with 12 bases between. Per the germline V gene, CDR1 is SQVTM and CDR2 is ANQGSEA. The CDR3 totals 12 residues. CDR3 nucleotide sequence: TGCAGCGTCGCCCAGGGTTCCACTGAAGCTTTCTTT. Translation: CSVAQGSTEAFF.